A single sample is the source of the 20 T cell receptor beta chains below, sequenced in a study of shared clonotypes between healthy human individuals. Profiled with immunoSEQ multiplex PCR; TCRdb holds only in-frame clones, not every one. The data show about 490,000 clones, 79% seen once. The specimen was PBMCs. The receptors stem from a woman aged 40 to 50 in good health. Some clones in this sample may be carry-over from other donors' samples.

Concerning this clone: A read error is possible here, since a much larger clone lies one base away. The J gene is TRBJ2-5, the V gene TRBV4-2; 13 nucleotides line up with TRBD2. After removal of 1 base from V and 5 bases from J, the junction contained 4 bases not matched to a gene. CDR3 size: 16 residues. Germline CDR1 reads LGHNA; CDR2 reads YNFKEQ. For the CDR3, the DNA is TGTGCCAGCAGCCAAGGGACTAGCGGGAGAATGGAGACCCAGTACTTC. This gives the protein CASSQGTSGRMETQYF.

This clone was observed a few times. The rearrangement joins TRBV10-3 to TRBJ1-5; D unclear. Per germline, CDR1 ENHRY and CDR2 SYGVKD. The CDR3 loop spans 13 amino acids. Trimming took off 10 bases at V and 0 bases at J, with 10 bases between the two ends. CDR3 coding DNA: TGTGCCACCCAACGGGCTAGCAATCAGCCCCAGCATTTT. Encoded protein: CATQRASNQPQHF.

This clone is deemed medium-sized. The gene calls are TRBV7-2 and TRBJ1-3, with 10 bases aligning to TRBD1. The germline gives CDR1 SGHTA, CDR2 FQGNSA. J was trimmed by 0 bases and V by 5 bases; bases with no gene match: 7. The CDR3 loop spans 17 amino acids. CDR3 sequence reads: CASSARQGALSGNTIYF. CDR3 nucleotides: TGTGCCAGCAGCGCCCGACAGGGGGCTCTCTCTGGAAACACCATATATTTT.

The chain combines TRBV29-1 with TRBJ1-4; 7 bases map to TRBD1. Losses at the gene ends were 6 bases for V and 7 bases for J; bases not matched to a gene: 14. From germline, CDR1 is SQVTM and CDR2 ANQGSEA. There are 15 residues in the CDR3. Here the CDR3 reads CSVAHTTGEGEKLFF. For the CDR3, the DNA is TGCAGCGTGGCCCATACTACAGGGGAGGGTGAAAAACTGTTTTTT.

This clone was counted a single time. V gene TRBV5-1 combines with J gene TRBJ2-5; possible D gene TRBD1, 5 bases. The V end lost 0 bases, the J end lost 2 bases, and 14 bases lay between the germline ends. The CDR3 extends over 16 amino acids. Germline assignment: CDR1 SGHRS and CDR2 YFSETQ. The DNA of the CDR3 is TGCGCCAGCAGCTTGGGTCAGGGTACGGCGCAAGAGACCCAGTACTTC. It encodes CASSLGQGTAQETQYF.

The genes are TRBV7-2 and TRBJ2-1; D perhaps matches TRBD2 (5 bases). Germline CDR1 is SGHTA and CDR2 is FQGNSA. The CDR3 contains 15 residues. Deletions cut 2 bases from V and 6 bases from J, with 14 bases between. Here the CDR3 DNA reads TGTGCCAGCAGCTTATTTGGGATTGAGGGCAATGAGCAGTTCTTC. Protein: CASSLFGIEGNEQFF.

V is TRBV6-1 and J is TRBJ2-5; TRBD2 might be the D (6 bases). The DNA end is a closer match to TRBJ2-7, so the J assignment may be wrong. The V gene's germline CDR1 is MNHNS and CDR2 SASEGT. The CDR3 has 14 amino acids. In nucleotides, the CDR3 is TGTGCCAGCAGTGAACAAGAGGAGGGCTACGAGCAGTACTTC. This encodes CASSEQEEGYEQYF.

This chain connects TRBV11-2 to TRBJ2-7; 7 nucleotides line up with TRBD2. J lost 7 bases, V lost 5 bases, and 5 bases had no gene match. The CDR3 length is 12 residues. Germline CDR1 reads SGHAT; CDR2 reads FQNNGV. CDR3: CASSQTSVEQYF. Here the CDR3 DNA reads TGTGCCAGCAGCCAAACTAGCGTTGAGCAGTACTTC.

With regard to this clone: Mismatch with germline at one junction end may stem from a read error. The chain combines TRBV7-7 with TRBJ1-1; no firm D call. Germline loops: CDR1 SSHAT, CDR2 FNYEAQ (reference sequence). The CDR3 runs 13 residues. The CDR3 sequence: CASSLRLTTEAFF. The CDR3 nucleotides are TGTGCTAGCAGCTTAAGGCTGACCACTGAAGCTTTCTTT.

The J gene is TRBJ1-2, the V gene TRBV4-2; 9 bases line up with TRBD1. V shed 0 bases, J shed 6 bases, and the junction held 8 bases outside the gene matches. In germline, CDR1 is LGHNA, CDR2 YNFKEQ. The CDR3 loop spans 16 amino acids. The CDR3 spells CASSQEVAGQGHGYTF. DNA for the CDR3: TGTGCCAGCAGCCAAGAGGTGGCGGGACAGGGACATGGCTACACCTTC.

This clone came up many times. V is TRBV28 and J is TRBJ1-2; D call uncertain. Trimming took 3 bases from V and 4 from J, leaving 9 bases between them. The CDR3 is 13 residues long. Per the germline V gene, CDR1 is MDHEN and CDR2 is SYDVKM. The CDR3 protein is CASSFGGPYGYTF. As DNA, the CDR3 is TGTGCCAGCAGTTTTGGAGGGCCCTATGGCTACACCTTC.

About this clone: The same CDR3 is also encoded by other DNA sequences in this sample. V is TRBV6-4 and J is TRBJ2-1, with 9 nucleotides matching TRBD2. Trimming removed 4 bases from V and 6 bases from J; junction bases left unmatched: 4. There are 14 residues in the CDR3. The V gene's germline CDR1 is MRHNA and CDR2 SNTAGT. The CDR3 bases are TGTGCCAGCAGTGTGGGCGGGAGGGGCAATGAGCAGTTCTTC. Encoded protein: CASSVGGRGNEQFF.

This sequence joins TRBV15 and TRBJ2-3; 7 bases match TRBD1. From germline, CDR1 is LNHNV and CDR2 YYDKDF (reference sequence). After removal of 3 bases from V and 2 bases from J, the junction contained 2 bases not matched to a gene. The CDR3 has 14 amino acids. The CDR3 sequence: CATSRGQPTDTQYF. The CDR3 bases are TGTGCCACCAGCAGGGGACAGCCCACAGATACGCAGTATTTT.

The sample holds a few counts of this clone. The rearrangement links TRBV28 to TRBJ2-7; D unclear. V was trimmed by 6 bases and J by 0 bases, leaving 15 bases between them. The germline V gene encodes CDR1 MDHEN and CDR2 SYDVKM. The length of the CDR3 is 15 residues. This CDR3 is CASSPMDAYSYEQYF. CDR3 coding DNA: TGTGCCAGCAGCCCCATGGACGCCTACTCCTACGAGCAGTACTTC.

J is TRBJ1-5 and V is TRBV7-3; D unclear. The V gene's germline CDR1 is SGHTA and CDR2 FQGTGA. The length of the CDR3 is 16 residues. Trimming took off 1 base at V and 1 base at J, with 11 bases between the two ends. The CDR3 protein is CASSLMVKTSNQPQHF. CDR3 DNA: TGTGCCAGCAGCTTAATGGTAAAAACAAGCAATCAGCCCCAGCATTTT.

This chain uses TRBV5-1 with TRBJ2-2; TRBD1 agrees at 7 bases. The CDR3 covers 14 residues. Germline CDR1 is SGHRS and CDR2 is YFSETQ. Unmatched junction bases numbered 2, after V lost 4 bases and J lost 2 bases. In nucleotides, the CDR3 is TGCGCCAGCAGCCGGGACAGTAACACCGGGGAGCTGTTTTTT. It translates to CASSRDSNTGELFF.

The chain uses TRBV5-1 and TRBJ2-1; D could derive from TRBD1 or TRBD2 (5 bases each). This CDR3 region has 15 residues. V was trimmed by 4 bases and J by 4 bases, leaving 15 bases between them. The germline CDR1 and CDR2 sequences are SGHRS and YFSETQ. The CDR3 reads CASSPEGDSYNEQFF. CDR3 bases: TGCGCCAGCAGCCCCGAGGGTGACAGTTACAATGAGCAGTTCTTC.

This chain uses TRBV4-1 with TRBJ2-3, with a tentative D call TRBD2 (5 bases). The CDR3 length is 12 residues. Trimming left V 4 bases short and J 6 bases short, with 8 bases between. Germline assignment: CDR1 MGHRA and CDR2 YSYEKL. DNA for the CDR3: TGCGCCAGCAGCCCGGACTTCGATACGCAGTATTTT. This gives the protein CASSPDFDTQYF.

The gene calls are TRBV5-6 and TRBJ2-2; perhaps TRBD1 as D (6 bases). CDR1 SGHDT and CDR2 YYEEEE come from the germline V gene. With 4 bases removed from V and 2 bases from J, the gap between germline ends came to 12 bases. CDR3 length: 15 residues. Here the CDR3 reads CASSPGQLNTGELFF. CDR3 coding DNA: TGTGCCAGCAGCCCAGGACAGCTAAACACCGGGGAGCTGTTTTTT.

J is TRBJ1-1 and V is TRBV28; TRBD1 might be the D (5 bases). Germline lookup yields CDR1 MDHEN and CDR2 SYDVKM. This CDR3 spans 14 amino acids. V lost 6 bases and J lost 4, with 15 bases in between. The CDR3, as DNA: TGTGCCAGCAGGGGGGGTTCGTGGGCCACTGAAGCTTTCTTT. Residues: CASRGGSWATEAFF. Drawing the rest from reference TRBV28 and TRBJ1-1, the complete variable domain is DVKVTQSSRYLVKRTGEKVFLECVQDMDHENMFWYRQDPGLGLRLIYFSYDVKMKEKGDIPEGYSVSREKKERFSLILESASTNQTSMYLCASRGGSWATEAFFGQGTRLTVV.